The 25 T cell receptor beta chains below come from one sample, sequenced in a study of shared clonotypes between healthy human individuals. Sequencing was performed with immunoSEQ multiplex PCR; in TCRdb, only in-frame clones are kept and a portion is missing. The data show approximately 340,000 clones, with approximately 79% seen just once and 10% held by the top ten. The sample comprised memory CD4+ T cells sorted from blood. The subset: CD45RA-negative fraction. These receptors all come from a man aged 30 to 45 in good health.

The rearrangement uses TRBV2 and TRBJ1-2; D gene ambiguous. The CDR3 totals 14 residues. Germline CDR1 SNHLY, CDR2 FYNNEI. The ends were cut back, 2 bases at V and 3 bases at J, with 10 bases in the middle. CDR3 in DNA: TGTGCCAGCAGTGAAATAGGGAGGGACTATGGCTACACCTTC. It translates to CASSEIGRDYGYTF.

The CDR3 sequence is CASSAPGLVNEQFF. In nucleotides, the CDR3 is TGTGCCAGCAGTGCCCCGGGACTAGTCAATGAGCAGTTCTTC. This chain links TRBV2 with TRBJ2-1, with 8 nucleotides matching TRBD2. This CDR3 region has 14 residues. Germline CDR1 SNHLY, CDR2 FYNNEI. The trim removed 4 bases at V and 6 bases at J, leaving 5 bases unmatched.

In its sample, this clone was seen a few times. The V gene is TRBV6-1, the J gene TRBJ1-5; D ambiguous. Trimming stripped 2 bases from V and 0 bases from J, with 20 bases between. This CDR3 is 19 amino acids long. Germline assignment: CDR1 MNHNS and CDR2 SASEGT. Written as DNA, the CDR3 is TGTGCCAGCAGTGAACTACGGGCCCCTGGGCTTGTTAGCAATCAGCCCCAGCATTTT. It specifies CASSELRAPGLVSNQPQHF.

This chain connects TRBV10-1 to TRBJ2-5; possibly TRBD1 for D (6 bases). V lost 4 bases to trimming and J lost 6 bases, with 15 bases between them. The CDR3 is made up of 14 amino acids. The germline CDR1 and CDR2 sequences are WNHNN and SYGVQD (reference sequence). The CDR3, as DNA: TGCGCCAGCAGTGCGTCCGGACAGAAGAAGACCCAGTACTTC. Its translation is CASSASGQKKTQYF.

The rearrangement links TRBV2 to TRBJ2-5; TRBD1 might be the D (6 bases). The V and J ends lost 7 bases and 0 bases respectively, with 18 bases between them. The V gene's germline CDR1 is SNHLY and CDR2 FYNNEI. The CDR3 is made up of 16 amino acids. The CDR3 region is CASKEQGSYHQETQYF. The CDR3 DNA reads as TGTGCCAGCAAGGAGCAGGGGAGTTATCACCAAGAGACCCAGTACTTC.

J is TRBJ1-1 and V is TRBV6-5; D is ambiguous. The CDR3 runs to 16 residues. The ends were cut back, 4 bases at V and 3 bases at J, with 18 bases in the middle. The germline CDR1 and CDR2 sequences are MNHEY and SVGAGI. The CDR3 loop reads CASSLDEDYRDTEAFF. The CDR3 bases are TGTGCCAGCAGTTTGGACGAGGATTACCGGGACACTGAAGCTTTCTTT.

The J gene is TRBJ2-7, the V gene TRBV5-4; the match to TRBD2 covers 8 bases. The CDR3 is 15 amino acids. The germline V gene encodes CDR1 SGHNT and CDR2 YYREEE (reference sequence). The trim removed 1 base at V and 5 bases at J, leaving 8 bases unmatched. The CDR3 bases are TGTGCCAGCAGCTTGCTCCGGGAGGGCCGGGACGAGCAGTACTTC. This codes for CASSLLREGRDEQYF. Full variable domain (outside the CDR3, taken from reference TRBV5-4 and TRBJ2-7): ETGVTQSPTHLIKTRGQQVTLRCSSQSGHNTVSWYQQALGQGPQFIFQYYREEENGRGNFPPRFSGLQFPNYSSELNVNALELDDSALYLCASSLLREGRDEQYFGPGTRLTVT.

Note on this clone: This sample includes further DNA sequences coding for the same CDR3. The chain employs TRBV2 and TRBJ2-3, with D unresolved. V shed 6 bases and J shed 0 bases, with 4 bases lying between them. Germline lookup yields CDR1 SNHLY and CDR2 FYNNEI. CDR3 size: 12 residues. CDR3 sequence: CASRRSTDTQYF. CDR3 DNA: TGTGCCAGCAGGAGAAGCACAGATACGCAGTATTTT.

The CDR3 region has the DNA TGTGCCAGCAGCTTAGGCCGGACTAGCACAGATACGCAGTATTTT. It specifies CASSLGRTSTDTQYF. The rearrangement links TRBV7-2 to TRBJ2-3; TRBD2 might be the D (5 bases). Trimming removed 1 base at V and 0 bases at J, with 8 bases between. This CDR3 has 15 amino acids. Germline assignment: CDR1 SGHTA and CDR2 FQGNSA.

The rearrangement links TRBV18 to TRBJ1-3; D ambiguous. Germline V gene lookup returns CDR1 KGHSH and CDR2 LQKENI. The CDR3 is 15 residues long. V lost 2 bases and J 0 bases, leaving 8 bases between the germline ends. CDR3 bases: TGTGCCAGCTCACCAGCAGGAAACTCTGGAAACACCATATATTTT. This encodes CASSPAGNSGNTIYF.

The rearrangement uses TRBV13 and TRBJ1-2, with a tentative D call TRBD1 (5 bases). Germline assignment: CDR1 PRHDT and CDR2 FYEKMQ (reference sequence). The CDR3 is 18 residues long. The V end was cut by 4 bases, the J end by 2 bases, with 23 bases between. In nucleotides, the CDR3 is TGTGCCAGCAGCTCGGGGGAGGGGTCCTACCTTCGGAACTATGGCTACACCTTC. It translates to CASSSGEGSYLRNYGYTF.

The genes are TRBV11-2 and TRBJ2-5; TRBD2 matches at 15 bases. With 5 bases clipped from V and 4 bases from J, the junction kept 5 bases outside the gene matches. Germline CDR1 SGHAT, CDR2 FQNNGV. CDR3 length equals 16 residues. CDR3: CASSPKGLAGGETQYF. The CDR3 region has the DNA TGTGCCAGCAGCCCCAAGGGACTAGCGGGAGGAGAGACCCAGTACTTC.

On this clone: This likely stems from a read error, as it lies one base from a far larger clone. Here the CDR3 DNA reads TGTGCCAGCAGCTGGGGACTAGCGGGAGTCGAGCAGTACTTC. Translating it yields CASSWGLAGVEQYF. This chain links TRBV2 with TRBJ2-7; 14 bases agree with TRBD2. V was clipped by 6 bases and J by 6 bases; unmatched bases: 4. The CDR3 has 14 amino acids. The germline V gene encodes CDR1 SNHLY and CDR2 FYNNEI.

Turning to this clone: Other nucleotide sequences in the sample specify the same CDR3. V and J are TRBV27 and TRBJ1-2, with 9 bases aligning to TRBD1. Trimming at V came to 3 bases and at J to 3 bases, leaving 2 bases not matched to a gene. The CDR3 runs 14 residues. Germline V gene lookup returns CDR1 MNHEY and CDR2 SMNVEV (reference sequence). Written as DNA, the CDR3 is TGTGCCAGCAGTTTGGGACAGGGATACTATGGCTACACCTTC. Protein: CASSLGQGYYGYTF.

The chain joins TRBV18 to TRBJ1-1; no reliable D call. The length of the CDR3 is 15 residues. The germline V gene encodes CDR1 KGHSH and CDR2 LQKENI. The V and J ends lost 6 bases and 3 bases respectively, with 17 bases between them. CDR3 DNA sequence: TGTGCCAGCTCCCCGTTTCGGGGTGGGGACACTGAAGCTTTCTTT. Translation: CASSPFRGGDTEAFF.

The rearrangement uses TRBV18 and TRBJ1-4; a possible D gene is TRBD1 (6 bases). Germline V lookup: CDR1 KGHSH, CDR2 LQKENI. The CDR3 is made up of 12 amino acids. V lost 5 bases and J lost 6, with 7 bases in between. The DNA of the CDR3 is TGTGCCAGCTCAAGGGGGGATGAAAAACTGTTTTTT. The encoded protein is CASSRGDEKLFF.

This clone was seen more than once but under ten times. The chain employs TRBV19 and TRBJ2-1; D gene ambiguous. The CDR3 is made up of 15 amino acids. V lost 5 bases to trimming and J lost 5 bases, with 16 bases between them. Germline V gene sequence: CDR1 LNHDA, CDR2 SQIVND (reference sequence). The CDR3 DNA follows: TGTGCCAGTAGTCCCTGGGGTTCGCCGGACAATGAGCAGTTCTTC. Protein: CASSPWGSPDNEQFF.

The chain carries TRBV5-1 and TRBJ1-6; D unclear. The V end was cut by 1 base, the J end by 7 bases, with 12 bases between. The CDR3 has 15 residues. Looked up from germline, CDR1 is SGHRS and CDR2 is YFSETQ. The CDR3: CASSLLLAENSPLHF. The CDR3 nucleotides read TGCGCCAGCAGCTTGCTACTGGCAGAGAATTCACCCCTCCACTTT.

This chain uses TRBV10-3 with TRBJ2-3; TRBD1 matches 10 bases. CDR3 length: 16 residues. The V and J ends lost 6 bases and 2 bases, in that order; junction bases with no gene match: 8. Germline V gene sequence: CDR1 ENHRY, CDR2 SYGVKD. CDR3 nucleotide sequence: TGTGCCATCAGCGCTAGGGGACAGGGGAACACAGATACGCAGTATTTT. It is translated as CAISARGQGNTDTQYF.

This clone has a single count. J is TRBJ2-1 and V is TRBV2; D unresolved. Trimming took off 3 bases at V and 3 bases at J, with 9 bases between the two ends. The V gene's germline CDR1 is SNHLY and CDR2 FYNNEI. The CDR3 has 14 residues. CDR3: CASSDSIIYNEQFF. The CDR3 nucleotides read TGTGCCAGCAGTGATTCAATTATCTACAATGAGCAGTTCTTC.

The chain employs TRBV5-1 and TRBJ2-7; 8 nucleotides match TRBD2. Germline CDR1 is SGHRS and CDR2 is YFSETQ. The CDR3 extends over 15 amino acids. The ends lost 10 bases at V and 0 bases at J; junction bases unmatched: 12. This CDR3 is CAYTFSGASSYEQYF. CDR3 bases: TGCGCCTACACTTTTAGCGGGGCCAGCTCCTACGAGCAGTACTTC.

The rearrangement links TRBV5-5 to TRBJ2-5; TRBD1 matches at 9 bases. There are 15 residues in the CDR3. Germline CDR1 reads SGHKS; CDR2 reads YYEKEE (reference sequence). The V and J ends lost 4 bases and 3 bases, in that order; junction bases with no gene match: 7. The chain's CDR3 is CASSLGDRAEETQYF. As DNA, the CDR3 is TGTGCCAGCAGCCTAGGGGACAGGGCGGAAGAGACCCAGTACTTC.

The CDR3 coding sequence is TGTGCCAGCAGCGAAGGACTAGCGGGTAAAGATACGCAGTATTTT. Residues: CASSEGLAGKDTQYF. The chain carries TRBV5-4 and TRBJ2-3, with 11 bases that match TRBD2. From germline, CDR1 is SGHNT and CDR2 YYREEE (reference sequence). Trimming cost V 4 bases and J 5 bases; bases outside gene matches: 6. The CDR3 extends over 15 amino acids.

The chain is built from TRBV6-1 and TRBJ1-4; D is possibly TRBD1 (5 bases). The CDR3 sequence is 15 residues long. V dropped 5 bases and J dropped 7 bases, with 17 bases sitting between them. Germline CDR1 MNHNS, CDR2 SASEGT. CDR3 nucleotide sequence: TGTGCCAGCAGTACTCGACAGCTTTTGAGTGAAAAACTGTTTTTT. It specifies CASSTRQLLSEKLFF.

The V call is TRBV27, the J call TRBJ2-1; 7 bases map to TRBD2. J lost 9 bases, V lost 8 bases, and 10 bases had no gene match. CDR3 length: 13 amino acids. Germline V gives CDR1 MNHEY, CDR2 SMNVEV (reference sequence). CDR3 nucleotide sequence: TGTGCCAGCCTATCCTTGGGGAGGGGTGAGCAGTTCTTC. It is translated as CASLSLGRGEQFF.